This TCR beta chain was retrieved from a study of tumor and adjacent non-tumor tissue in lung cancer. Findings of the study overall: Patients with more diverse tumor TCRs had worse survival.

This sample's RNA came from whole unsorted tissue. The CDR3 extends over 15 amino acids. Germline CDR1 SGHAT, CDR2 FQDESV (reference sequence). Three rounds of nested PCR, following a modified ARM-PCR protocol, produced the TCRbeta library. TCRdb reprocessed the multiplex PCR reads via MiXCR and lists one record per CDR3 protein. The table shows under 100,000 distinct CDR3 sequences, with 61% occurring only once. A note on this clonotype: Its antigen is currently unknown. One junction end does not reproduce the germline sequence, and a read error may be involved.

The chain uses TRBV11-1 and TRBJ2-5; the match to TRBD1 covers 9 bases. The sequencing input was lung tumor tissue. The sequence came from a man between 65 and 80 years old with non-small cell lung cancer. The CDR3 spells CASNPRDRVFETRYF. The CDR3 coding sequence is TGTGCCAGCAACCCTCGGGACAGGGTTTTTGAGACCCGGTACTTC. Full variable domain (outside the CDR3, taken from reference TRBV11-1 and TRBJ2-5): EAEVAQSPRYKITEKSQAVAFWCDPISGHATLYWYRQILGQGPELLVQFQDESVVDDSQLPKDRFSAERLKGVDSTLKIQPAELGDSAMYLCASNPRDRVFETRYFGPGTRLLVL.